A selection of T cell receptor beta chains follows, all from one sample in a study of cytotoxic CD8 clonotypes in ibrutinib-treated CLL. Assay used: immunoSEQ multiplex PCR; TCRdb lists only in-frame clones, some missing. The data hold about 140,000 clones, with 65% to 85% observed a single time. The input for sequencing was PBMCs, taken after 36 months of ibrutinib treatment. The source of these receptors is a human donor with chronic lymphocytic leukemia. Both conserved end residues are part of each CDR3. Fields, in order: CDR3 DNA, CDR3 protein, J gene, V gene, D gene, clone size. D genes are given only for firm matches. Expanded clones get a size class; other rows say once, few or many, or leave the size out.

DNA: TGCGCCAGCAGCCAATTCTCCGGGACACAAGAGACCCAGTACTTC; CDR3: CASSQFSGTQETQYF; J: TRBJ2-5; V: TRBV4-1; D: -; size: -
DNA: TGTGCCAGCAAACCGTGGGGGGCGTCGGTCCTTAATCAGCCCCAGCATTTT; CDR3: CASKPWGASVLNQPQHF; J: TRBJ1-5; V: TRBV28; D: -; size: once
DNA: TGTGCCAGCAGCAGTTTAGCGACTGGGGCCAACGTCCTGACTTTC; CDR3: CASSSLATGANVLTF; J: TRBJ2-6; V: TRBV9; D: -; size: -
DNA: TGTGCCAGCAGTTTAAGGGGGCAAGGCAAAAACATTCAGTACTTC; CDR3: CASSLRGQGKNIQYF; J: TRBJ2-4; V: TRBV27; D: TRBD1; size: -
DNA: TGTGCCAGCCTAGCGACCAGCGGGGGTTACAATGAGCAGTTCTTC; CDR3: CASLATSGGYNEQFF; J: TRBJ2-1; V: TRBV18; D: TRBD2; size: once
DNA: TGTGCCAGCAGTTTATTGATGGGGTACACTGAAGCTTTCTTT; CDR3: CASSLLMGYTEAFF; J: TRBJ1-1; V: TRBV28; D: -; size: -
DNA: TGTGCCAGCGGGGAATGGGAAAACATTCAGTACTTC; CDR3: CASGEWENIQYF; J: TRBJ2-4; V: TRBV27; D: -; size: -
DNA: TGTGCCAGCAGCAAAGAGGGTAGCAATCAGCCCCAGCATTTT; CDR3: CASSKEGSNQPQHF; J: TRBJ1-5; V: TRBV21-1; D: -; size: few
DNA: TGTGCCATCAGCTTCCATGACAATCAGCCCCAGCATTTT; CDR3: CAISFHDNQPQHF; J: TRBJ1-5; V: TRBV10-3; D: -; size: few
DNA: TGTGCCACCAGCAGGGACAGGGGCTACAATGAGCAGTTCTTC; CDR3: CATSRDRGYNEQFF; J: TRBJ2-1; V: TRBV15; D: TRBD1; size: -
DNA: TGTGCCAGCAGCTTGGAAGGTTACTCTGGAAACACCATATATTTT; CDR3: CASSLEGYSGNTIYF; J: TRBJ1-3; V: TRBV7-6; D: -; size: -
DNA: TGTGCCAGCAGCTTTTTCAGCAACAATGAGCAGTTCTTC; CDR3: CASSFFSNNEQFF; J: TRBJ2-1; V: TRBV11-1; D: -; size: few
DNA: TGCGCCAGCAGCCCGGGACAGCGGATACCCTACGAGCAGTACTTC; CDR3: CASSPGQRIPYEQYF; J: TRBJ2-7; V: TRBV5-1; D: TRBD1; size: few
DNA: TGTGCCAGCAGCTTAGAAGCGCGGGATGAGCAGTTCTTC; CDR3: CASSLEARDEQFF; J: TRBJ2-1; V: TRBV11-3; D: -; size: few
DNA: TGTGCCAGCATCTTGGGGGGGGCCTCTGGGGCCAACGTCCTGACTTTC; CDR3: CASILGGASGANVLTF; J: TRBJ2-6; V: TRBV21-1; D: -; size: -
DNA: TGTGCCAGTAGTATTTCCCTAGCGGGTTCCTACGAGCAGTACTTC; CDR3: CASSISLAGSYEQYF; J: TRBJ2-7; V: TRBV19; D: TRBD2; size: -
DNA: TGTGCCAGCTTGCCCGCCAGGGTCAATTCACCCCTCCACTTT; CDR3: CASLPARVNSPLHF; J: TRBJ1-6; V: TRBV28; D: -; size: -
DNA: TGTGCCAGCAGTGAAGGGGAACCGGGACTAGCGGGAGGTTACGAGCAGTACTTC; CDR3: CASSEGEPGLAGGYEQYF; J: TRBJ2-7; V: TRBV6-1; D: TRBD2; size: -
DNA: TGTGCCAGCAGTGCGTCCGGGGGCGAATACAATGAGCAGTTCTTC; CDR3: CASSASGGEYNEQFF; J: TRBJ2-1; V: TRBV6-1; D: -; size: few
DNA: TGCGCCAGCAGTGCGGGTTCTGGGGCCAACGTCCTGACTTTC; CDR3: CASSAGSGANVLTF; J: TRBJ2-6; V: TRBV10-1; D: -; size: -
DNA: TGTGCCAGCAGCCCGGGACTAGCGGGCGGAACGAACACCGGGGAGCTGTTTTTT; CDR3: CASSPGLAGGTNTGELFF; J: TRBJ2-2; V: TRBV7-7; D: TRBD2; size: -
DNA: TGTGCCAGCTCACCACGATCCCTCGGGGGCTACACCTTC; CDR3: CASSPRSLGGYTF; J: TRBJ1-2; V: TRBV18; D: -; size: -